The 31 T cell receptor beta chains in this list originate from one sample, sequenced in a study of CD8+ T cells in alopecia areata. Extracted from the samples, RNA was reverse transcribed into cDNA to serve as the sequencing template. Profiled with immunoSEQ multiplex PCR; TCRdb holds only in-frame clones, not every one. This table has about 250,000 clones, about two thirds appearing once. The source material was CD4+ T cells sorted from blood, sampled at week 0. These receptors came from a human donor with alopecia areata.

This clone was counted at least ten times. This chain links TRBV29-1 with TRBJ2-4, with TRBD1 matching over 7 bases. This CDR3 has 13 amino acids. Per germline, CDR1 SQVTM and CDR2 ANQGSEA. With 6 bases clipped from V and 4 bases from J, the junction kept 6 bases outside the gene matches. CDR3 coding DNA: TGCAGCGTGGGTGACAGGGAAAAAAACATTCAGTACTTC. Translated: CSVGDREKNIQYF.

This rearrangement joins TRBV27 to TRBJ2-2; D call uncertain. The CDR3 consists of 16 residues. In germline, CDR1 is MNHEY, CDR2 SMNVEV (reference sequence). V lost 3 bases and J lost 4, with 15 bases in between. The CDR3 sequence is CASSLVNRRSTGELFF. The CDR3 nucleotides are TGTGCCAGCAGTTTGGTCAATCGAAGGAGCACCGGGGAGCTGTTTTTT.

As for this clone: Compared with germline, one end of the junction differs, possibly owing to a read error. V usage is TRBV29-1 and J usage is TRBJ1-2; D gene unclear. Germline lookup yields CDR1 SQVTM and CDR2 ANQGSEA. This CDR3 has 10 residues. CDR3: CSVLGPGAPF. The DNA of the CDR3 is TGCAGCGTCCTGGGTCCGGGTGCTCCCTTC.

The chain couples TRBV10-2 to TRBJ1-5, with 7 bases matching TRBD1. J lost 3 bases, V lost 9 bases, and 5 bases had no gene match. Germline V CDR1 and CDR2: WSHSY, SAAADI. This CDR3 contains 13 residues. As DNA, the CDR3 is TGCGCCAGTGGGACAGCTCACAATCAGCCCCAGCATTTT. Protein sequence: CASGTAHNQPQHF.

The chain carries TRBV30 and TRBJ2-5; D gene uncertain. V was trimmed by 2 bases and J by 7 bases, leaving 14 bases between them. CDR1 and CDR2 (germline): GTSNPN, SVGIG (reference sequence). CDR3 length: 13 amino acids. The CDR3 DNA is TGTGCCTGGAGTCCAGACCCAAGTAGGACCCAGTACTTC. Residues: CAWSPDPSRTQYF.

The chain joins TRBV20-1 to TRBJ2-1; D is ambiguous. The CDR3 consists of 11 residues. From germline, CDR1 is DFQATT and CDR2 SNEGSKA (reference sequence). Trimming removed 5 bases from V and 5 bases from J, with 7 bases in between. The CDR3 here is CSAGSHNEQFF. The CDR3, as DNA: TGCAGTGCTGGGTCCCACAATGAGCAGTTCTTC.

The V and J genes are TRBV29-1 and TRBJ2-5, with 7 bases lining up with TRBD1. The CDR3 is 11 residues long. Germline lookup yields CDR1 SQVTM and CDR2 ANQGSEA. Trimming took 5 bases from V and 5 from J; bases not matched to a gene: 2. The CDR3 sequence is CSVQQGETQYF. The CDR3 coding sequence is TGCAGCGTTCAACAGGGGGAGACCCAGTACTTC.

The chain has TRBV7-2 and TRBJ2-7; a weak D match, TRBD2 (5 bases). CDR1 and CDR2 (germline): SGHTA, FQGNSA. V was shortened by 1 base and J by 6 bases, with 10 bases between the two germline ends. This CDR3 has 13 residues. The CDR3 nucleotides read TGTGCCAGCAGCTTAGGACGAGGGAGCGAGCAGTACTTC. Translation: CASSLGRGSEQYF.

The rearrangement joins TRBV29-1 to TRBJ2-1; 10 nucleotides match TRBD2. The ends lost 5 bases at V and 12 bases at J; junction bases unmatched: 4. Germline CDR1 reads SQVTM; CDR2 reads ANQGSEA. CDR3 size: 11 residues. CDR3 coding DNA: TGCAGCGTTCCCTCTAGCGGGAGGCAGTTCTTC. Translating it yields CSVPSSGRQFF.

This clone was seen only a few times. The chain has TRBV27 and TRBJ2-3; TRBD1 matches 12 bases. The CDR3 runs to 19 residues. Trimming at V came to 5 bases and at J to 5 bases, leaving 17 bases not matched to a gene. Germline CDR1 and CDR2: MNHEY and SMNVEV (reference sequence). CDR3 in amino acids: CASSQANHPGQGAKDTQYF. The CDR3 coding sequence is TGTGCCAGCAGTCAAGCAAATCACCCGGGACAGGGGGCGAAAGATACGCAGTATTTT.

The chain joins TRBV5-4 to TRBJ2-5; D uncertain. The CDR3 is made up of 13 amino acids. Trimming left V 10 bases short and J 5 bases short, with 18 bases between. Germline V lookup: CDR1 SGHNT, CDR2 YYREEE (reference sequence). The CDR3 sequence: CAARTASVETQYF. The CDR3 DNA follows: TGTGCCGCACGGACGGCGTCGGTGGAGACCCAGTACTTC.

This chain uses TRBV6-6 with TRBJ2-7, with TRBD1 matching 7 bases. CDR1 MNHNY and CDR2 SVGAGI come from the germline V gene (reference sequence). The CDR3 totals 16 residues. J lost 0 bases, V lost 2 bases, and 7 bases had no gene match. The CDR3 DNA follows: TGTGCCAGCAGTTACCTAACAGGGGCCCTCTCCTACGAGCAGTACTTC. Translating gives CASSYLTGALSYEQYF.

This chain uses TRBV6-5 with TRBJ2-7; D unclear. Trimming removed 7 bases at V and 1 base at J, with 14 bases between. Germline CDR1 MNHEY, CDR2 SVGAGI. The CDR3 length is 14 residues. The DNA for the CDR3 is TGTGCCAGCACCCGACCCGGGTTTTCCTACGAGCAGTACTTC. It is translated as CASTRPGFSYEQYF.

The rearrangement uses TRBV19 and TRBJ2-7; TRBD1 agrees at 9 bases. CDR3 length equals 14 residues. Germline trimming cut 8 bases from V and 3 bases from J; bases unmatched to any gene: 8. Per the germline V gene, CDR1 is LNHDA and CDR2 is SQIVND (reference sequence). CDR3 residues: CASGRLGQGYEQYF. The CDR3 nucleotides read TGTGCCAGTGGTCGATTGGGACAGGGCTACGAGCAGTACTTC.

This clone showed up just a few times. The genes are TRBV29-1 and TRBJ2-3; 7 nucleotides agree with TRBD1. This CDR3 has 14 residues. CDR1 is SQVTM and CDR2 is ANQGSEA in the germline V gene. V was clipped by 7 bases and J by 3 bases; unmatched bases: 10. The CDR3 protein is CSGTRQGWTDTQYF. The CDR3 DNA is TGCAGCGGTACAAGACAGGGTTGGACAGATACGCAGTATTTT.

The V gene is TRBV10-3, the J gene TRBJ2-3, with TRBD2 matching 8 bases. There are 14 residues in the CDR3. With 5 bases clipped from V and 1 base from J, the junction kept 2 bases outside the gene matches. Germline CDR1 ENHRY, CDR2 SYGVKD. The CDR3 region has the DNA TGTGCCATCAGTCCGACTAGCGGCACAGATACGCAGTATTTT. Its translation: CAISPTSGTDTQYF.

The rearrangement links TRBV6-6 to TRBJ1-6; the D gene is possibly TRBD1 (6 bases). Trimming left V 8 bases short and J 8 bases short, with 16 bases between. The CDR3 extends over 14 amino acids. Germline CDR1 and CDR2: MNHNY and SVGAGI (reference sequence). CDR3 amino acids: CASVLGGGDSPLHF. As DNA, the CDR3 is TGTGCCAGCGTCTTGGGAGGGGGGGATTCACCCCTCCACTTT.

V gene TRBV5-1 combines with J gene TRBJ2-1; D is ambiguous. Trimming pared 4 bases from V and 8 bases from J, leaving 7 bases between. The CDR3 extends over 11 amino acids. Germline V gene sequence: CDR1 SGHRS, CDR2 YFSETQ. This chain's CDR3 is CASSQEHEQFF. As DNA, the CDR3 is TGCGCCAGCAGCCAAGAACATGAGCAGTTCTTC.

The V call is TRBV5-4, the J call TRBJ1-3; 9 nucleotides match TRBD1. Germline trimming cut 4 bases from V and 4 bases from J; bases unmatched to any gene: 3. The germline gives CDR1 SGHNT, CDR2 YYREEE (reference sequence). This CDR3 spans 14 amino acids. The CDR3 DNA is TGTGCCAGCAGCCGGACAGGGGAAGGAAACACCATATATTTT. Translated: CASSRTGEGNTIYF.

This clone was seen only a few times. CDR3 sequence (DNA): TGCGCCAGCAGCCTGGACAGGGCCCACTATGGCTACACCTTC. This encodes CASSLDRAHYGYTF. J is TRBJ1-2 and V is TRBV5-1; 8 bases are a match to TRBD1. Germline CDR1 is SGHRS and CDR2 is YFSETQ. The CDR3 contains 14 residues. V shed 4 bases and J 3 bases; nucleotides not matched to a gene: 5.

This clone was recorded once. The V gene is TRBV30, the J gene TRBJ1-1; D might be TRBD1 (6 bases). This CDR3 is 13 amino acids long. Germline V CDR1 and CDR2: GTSNPN, SVGIG (reference sequence). Trimming removed 0 bases at V and 7 bases at J, with 12 bases between. Here the CDR3 DNA reads TGTGCCTGGAGTGTACGGCAGGGGCTTGAAGCTTTCTTT. It codes for CAWSVRQGLEAFF.

The chain uses TRBV30 and TRBJ2-3; TRBD1 matches 7 bases. V trimming: 3 bases; J trimming: 4 bases; junction bases outside the gene matches: 4. The germline V gene encodes CDR1 GTSNPN and CDR2 SVGIG (reference sequence). The CDR3 has 13 amino acids. CDR3 amino acids: CAWRFDRADTQYF. In DNA form, the CDR3 reads TGTGCCTGGAGGTTCGACAGGGCAGATACGCAGTATTTT.

The rearrangement links TRBV30 to TRBJ2-2, with 8 bases lining up with TRBD1. Germline loops: CDR1 GTSNPN, CDR2 SVGIG (reference sequence). J lost 3 bases, V lost 5 bases, and 5 bases had no gene match. The CDR3 is 14 residues long. The CDR3 sequence: CAWQRTGYTGELFF. CDR3 DNA sequence: TGTGCCTGGCAAAGGACAGGGTACACCGGGGAGCTGTTTTTT. The whole variable domain, remainder taken from reference TRBV30 and TRBJ2-2, is SQTIHQWPATLVQPVGSPLSLECTVEGTSNPNLYWYRQAAGRGLQLLFYSVGIGQISSEVPQNLSASRPQDRQFILSSKKLLLSDSGFYLCAWQRTGYTGELFFGEGSRLTVL.

As to this clone: A junction end diverges from the germline sequence, so it may reflect a read error. This chain uses TRBV5-1 with TRBJ2-2, with D perhaps matching TRBD1 or TRBD2 (5 bases each). CDR1 and CDR2 (germline): SGHRS, YFSETQ. The CDR3 is made up of 15 amino acids. The CDR3 sequence is CASQPGNPRTGELFF. CDR3 nucleotides: TGCGCCAGCCAGCCAGGGAACCCGAGGACCGGGGAGCTATTTTTT.

This clone came up a few times. This sample also contains other DNA sequences that code for the same CDR3. The chain uses TRBV18 and TRBJ1-1; D remains unclear. This CDR3 spans 13 amino acids. The germline V gene has CDR1 KGHSH and CDR2 LQKENI. V lost 2 bases, J lost 0 bases, and 4 bases lay in between. The CDR3 here is CASSPGLNTEAFF. The CDR3 DNA reads TGTGCCAGCTCACCAGGGTTGAACACTGAAGCTTTCTTT.

V and J are TRBV30 and TRBJ1-6; 7 nucleotides align to TRBD1. Germline V gene sequence: CDR1 GTSNPN, CDR2 SVGIG (reference sequence). The CDR3 is 16 amino acids. Trimming removed 0 bases from V and 9 bases from J; junction bases left unmatched: 11. The DNA of the CDR3 is TGTGCCTGGAGTGTAGTCCCCCAGGCAGGGGGTTCACCCCTCCACTTT. Protein product: CAWSVVPQAGGSPLHF.

J is TRBJ2-3 and V is TRBV4-2; 12 nucleotides agree with TRBD2. Trimming took 1 base from V and 2 from J; bases not matched to a gene: 4. This CDR3 contains 17 residues. Germline CDR1 reads LGHNA; CDR2 reads YNFKEQ. The CDR3 region is CASSQGGLAGSTDTQYF. DNA for the CDR3: TGTGCCAGCAGCCAAGGAGGACTAGCGGGGTCCACAGATACGCAGTATTTT.

This clone came up a few times. The sample has other DNA sequences that encode this CDR3 too. The chain joins TRBV29-1 to TRBJ1-2; possible D gene TRBD1, 6 bases. Trimming removed 4 bases at V and 5 bases at J, with 8 bases between. CDR3 length equals 11 residues. From germline, CDR1 is SQVTM and CDR2 ANQGSEA. In nucleotides, the CDR3 is TGCAGCGTTGCCGGACAGTATGGCTACACCTTC. Its translation is CSVAGQYGYTF.

This rearrangement joins TRBV30 to TRBJ1-5; D is uncertain. The CDR3 runs 14 residues. CDR1 GTSNPN and CDR2 SVGIG come from the germline V gene (reference sequence). Trimming cost V 8 bases and J 3 bases, with 17 bases left between them. The CDR3: CAATREGFNQPQHF. The CDR3 DNA reads as TGTGCCGCTACCAGAGAAGGCTTCAATCAGCCCCAGCATTTT.

The chain recombines TRBV4-2 with TRBJ2-3; D not certain. Germline CDR1 is LGHNA and CDR2 is YNFKEQ. The CDR3 is 12 residues long. Deletions cut 0 bases from V and 7 bases from J, with 5 bases between. The CDR3 DNA sequence: TGTGCCAGCAGCCAAGACAGCAATACGCAGTATTTT. Translating it yields CASSQDSNTQYF.

The chain carries TRBV30 and TRBJ2-3, with 10 bases that match TRBD1. The CDR3 runs 14 residues. CDR1 and CDR2 (germline): GTSNPN, SVGIG (reference sequence). After removal of 5 bases from V and 4 bases from J, the junction contained 6 bases not matched to a gene. The DNA of the CDR3 is TGTGCCTGGCAACGGGACAGGGGTTCAGATACGCAGTATTTT. It is translated as CAWQRDRGSDTQYF.